What follows are 24 T cell receptor beta chains derived from one specimen sequenced in a study of T cell responses to AZD1222 COVID-19 vaccine. The table came from immunoSEQ multiplex PCR; TCRdb's copy has only in-frame clones and leaves some out. The sample holds more than 60,000 clones; less than 90% are singletons and the top ten take around 16%. The sample here was peripheral blood, taken on day 0 of AZD1222 vaccination. These receptors all come from an adult in good health.

This clone was detected only a few times. The gene calls are TRBV2 and TRBJ2-3, with TRBD1 matching 10 bases. Per the germline V gene, CDR1 is SNHLY and CDR2 is FYNNEI. The CDR3 contains 14 residues. Trimming removed 6 bases from V and 5 bases from J; junction bases left unmatched: 5. DNA for the CDR3: TGTGCCAGCAGGCCGGGACAGGGGATAGATACGCAGTATTTT. Translation gives CASRPGQGIDTQYF.

This sequence joins TRBV11-3 and TRBJ2-7; TRBD1 aligns across 10 bases. The germline V gene has CDR1 SGHNT and CDR2 YENEEA. The V segment lost 8 bases and the J segment 3 bases; nucleotides outside the gene matches: 1. CDR3 length: 12 amino acids. The chain's CDR3 is CASRTGGYEQYF. DNA of the CDR3: TGTGCCAGCCGGACAGGGGGCTACGAGCAGTACTTC.

This chain joins TRBV28 and TRBJ1-1; weak D call: TRBD1 (6 bases). Germline CDR1 reads MDHEN; CDR2 reads SYDVKM. V was clipped by 8 bases and J by 0 bases, with 13 bases between them. CDR3 length equals 14 residues. The CDR3 region is CASSTGKMNTEAFF. The CDR3 DNA is TGTGCCAGCTCGACAGGTAAAATGAACACTGAAGCTTTCTTT.

The chain uses TRBV19 and TRBJ1-4; no clear D. The germline V gene has CDR1 LNHDA and CDR2 SQIVND (reference sequence). V was clipped by 6 bases and J by 7 bases, with 18 bases between them. The CDR3 has 15 residues. In DNA form, the CDR3 reads TGTGCCAGTAGACTGTCAGTTGGGTCTGGTGAAAAACTGTTTTTT. Encoded protein: CASRLSVGSGEKLFF. Using reference TRBV19 and TRBJ1-4 for the parts outside the CDR3, the full variable domain is DGGITQSPKYLFRKEGQNVTLSCEQNLNHDAMYWYRQDPGQGLRLIYYSQIVNDFQKGDIAEGYSVSREKKESFPLTVTSAQKNPTAFYLCASRLSVGSGEKLFFGSGTQLSVL.

V usage is TRBV6-4 and J usage is TRBJ2-5; no clear D gene. The CDR3 consists of 13 residues. V was pared by 3 bases and J by 1 base, with 6 bases between. Germline loops: CDR1 MRHNA, CDR2 SNTAGT. CDR3 amino acids: CASSEKIQETQYF. Here the CDR3 DNA reads TGTGCCAGCAGTGAAAAGATCCAAGAGACCCAGTACTTC.

The rearrangement uses TRBV6-5 and TRBJ2-1; D is unclear. The CDR3 has 13 residues. Trimming removed 5 bases from V and 3 bases from J, with 8 bases in between. Germline CDR1 reads MNHEY; CDR2 reads SVGAGI. CDR3 bases: TGTGCCAGCAGTACCCGGTACTACAATGAGCAGTTCTTC. As protein: CASSTRYYNEQFF.

The CDR3 DNA follows: TGTGCCAGTAGTCAAACAGGGGGCAATCAGCCCCAGCATTTT. This sequence encodes CASSQTGGNQPQHF. J is TRBJ1-5 and V is TRBV19; TRBD1 agrees at 7 bases. J was trimmed by 2 bases and V by 5 bases; bases with no gene match: 3. CDR3 length equals 14 residues. CDR1 is LNHDA and CDR2 is SQIVND in the germline V gene (reference sequence).

J is TRBJ2-3 and V is TRBV6-5, with a weak D call TRBD2 (5 bases). Trimming took off 5 bases at V and 2 bases at J, with 11 bases between the two ends. Germline V gene lookup returns CDR1 MNHEY and CDR2 SVGAGI. The CDR3 has 14 amino acids. CDR3 coding DNA: TGTGCCAGCAGTATCGACTATCCCACAGATACGCAGTATTTT. This codes for CASSIDYPTDTQYF.

As DNA, the CDR3 is TGTGCCACCAGTGAGACCAGGGGGCGATCGGACACCGGGGAGCTGTTTTTT. Protein product: CATSETRGRSDTGELFF. V usage is TRBV24-1 and J usage is TRBJ2-2; 8 bases align to TRBD1. The V and J ends lost 4 bases and 3 bases, in that order; junction bases with no gene match: 9. This CDR3 is 17 amino acids long. CDR1 KGHDR and CDR2 SFDVKD come from the germline V gene.

The chain recombines TRBV28 with TRBJ1-6, with 8 bases lining up with TRBD1. This CDR3 has 18 amino acids. The germline V gene encodes CDR1 MDHEN and CDR2 SYDVKM. V dropped 0 bases and J dropped 7; count of bases not matched to a gene: 11. The CDR3 DNA reads TGTGCCAGCAGTTTATGGGGGGCTGGACAGGGAGGCAATTCACCCCTCCACTTT. Its translation is CASSLWGAGQGGNSPLHF.

This chain connects TRBV6-5 to TRBJ1-1; D remains unclear. This CDR3 spans 13 amino acids. V gave up 5 bases and J gave up 1 base, with 8 bases separating them. The germline V gene has CDR1 MNHEY and CDR2 SVGAGI. The CDR3 is CASSPRANTEAFF. The CDR3 bases are TGTGCCAGCAGTCCCAGAGCGAACACTGAAGCTTTCTTT.

The CDR3 is CASSLVGQSNNEQFF. CDR3 nucleotide sequence: TGTGCCAGCAGCTTAGTGGGACAGTCGAACAATGAGCAGTTCTTC. The rearrangement links TRBV7-6 to TRBJ2-1; 7 bases match TRBD1. Germline V gene lookup returns CDR1 SGHVS and CDR2 FNYEAQ. Losses at the gene ends were 1 base for V and 5 bases for J; bases not matched to a gene: 5. CDR3 length equals 15 residues.

This chain joins TRBV6-5 and TRBJ2-5; 9 bases agree with TRBD2. This CDR3 comprises 16 residues. J was trimmed by 2 bases and V by 4 bases; bases with no gene match: 8. Germline loops: CDR1 MNHEY, CDR2 SVGAGI. The CDR3 reads CASSSLARGGQETQYF. The CDR3 DNA reads TGTGCCAGCAGTTCCCTGGCGCGGGGGGGGCAAGAGACCCAGTACTTC.

As regards this clone: One end of the junction varies from germline; a read error may be responsible. The chain carries TRBV28 and TRBJ1-2; D perhaps matches TRBD1 (6 bases). Germline CDR1 is MDHEN and CDR2 is SYDVKM. The CDR3 is 13 amino acids. CDR3 DNA sequence: TGTGTCAGCAGGGCCGGGACACGCTATGGCTACACCTTC. Its translation is CVSRAGTRYGYTF.

V is TRBV4-3 and J is TRBJ2-7; D remains ambiguous. The CDR3 spans 15 residues. Trimming stripped 0 bases from V and 4 bases from J, with 13 bases between. Per the germline V gene, CDR1 is LGHNA and CDR2 is YSLEER. For the CDR3, the DNA is TGCGCCAGCAGCCAAGAACTGGCGGATCGTTACGAGCAGTACTTC. Protein sequence: CASSQELADRYEQYF.

The rearrangement links TRBV7-6 to TRBJ1-5; unclear D gene. CDR1 SGHVS and CDR2 FNYEAQ come from the germline V gene. The V end was cut by 1 base, the J end by 0 bases, with 7 bases between. The CDR3 has 15 amino acids. In DNA form, the CDR3 reads TGTGCCAGCAGCTTAGATAGTTATAGCAATCAGCCCCAGCATTTT. It codes for CASSLDSYSNQPQHF.

V is TRBV21-1 and J is TRBJ1-5. TRBV21-1 is a pseudogene locus. The CDR3 totals 15 residues. In DNA, the CDR3 is TGTGCCAGCAGCGCTTCGAGGGCGAGGGATCAGCCCCAGCATTTT. Its translation: CASSASRARDQPQHF.

The CDR3 region has the DNA TGTGCCAGCAGCCCCCGATACGGGGAGCTGTTTTTT. Translated, it gives CASSPRYGELFF. This sequence joins TRBV12-3 or TRBV12-4 and TRBJ2-2; no clear D. V lost 6 bases, J lost 7 bases, and 9 bases lay in between. This CDR3 has 12 residues.

The V call is TRBV24-1, the J call TRBJ2-2; tentative D call: TRBD1 (5 bases). CDR3 length equals 16 residues. Trimming stripped 1 base from V and 7 bases from J, with 15 bases between. Per the germline V gene, CDR1 is KGHDR and CDR2 is SFDVKD. In nucleotides, the CDR3 is TGTGCCACCAGTGATTTCGCGACAGACTCTCTCGGGGAGCTGTTTTTT. Encoded protein: CATSDFATDSLGELFF.

This chain links TRBV7-9 with TRBJ2-3; 10 bases map to TRBD1. Germline V gives CDR1 SEHNR, CDR2 FQNEAQ (reference sequence). Trimming at V came to 3 bases and at J to 2 bases, leaving 2 bases not matched to a gene. This CDR3 has 15 amino acids. For the CDR3, the DNA is TGTGCCAGCAGCTTTGGACAGGGGGACACAGATACGCAGTATTTT. Its translation is CASSFGQGDTDTQYF.

This clone has just a few counts. V is TRBV9 and J is TRBJ1-1; D gene uncertain. V dropped 0 bases and J dropped 0 bases, with 6 bases sitting between them. The CDR3 contains 14 residues. The germline V gene encodes CDR1 SGDLS and CDR2 YYNGEE. CDR3 loop: CASSVDILNTEAFF. The CDR3, as DNA: TGTGCCAGCAGCGTAGACATATTGAACACTGAAGCTTTCTTT.

This rearrangement joins TRBV6-5 to TRBJ1-2, with 9 bases identical to TRBD1. From germline, CDR1 is MNHEY and CDR2 SVGAGI. The length of the CDR3 is 14 residues. V lost 6 bases to trimming and J lost 4 bases; unmatched junction nucleotides: 6. The CDR3 nucleotides are TGTGCCAGCAGGGGGACAGGGACTATCTATGGCTACACCTTC. This encodes CASRGTGTIYGYTF.

The rearrangement uses TRBV2 and TRBJ1-3; 10 bases agree with TRBD1. This CDR3 is built from 15 residues. The germline gives CDR1 SNHLY, CDR2 FYNNEI. V trimming: 6 bases; J trimming: 4 bases; junction bases outside the gene matches: 6. CDR3 residues: CASRETGGAGNTIYF. CDR3 nucleotides: TGTGCCAGCAGGGAGACAGGGGGCGCCGGAAACACCATATATTTT.

This chain links TRBV7-9 with TRBJ2-7; perhaps TRBD1 as D (6 bases). This CDR3 region has 14 residues. V dropped 5 bases and J dropped 1 base, with 12 bases sitting between them. Germline V gene data show CDR1 as SEHNR and CDR2 as FQNEAQ (reference sequence). The CDR3 spells CASSQGTVSYEQYF. Here the CDR3 DNA reads TGTGCCAGCAGCCAGGGGACGGTTTCCTACGAGCAGTACTTC.